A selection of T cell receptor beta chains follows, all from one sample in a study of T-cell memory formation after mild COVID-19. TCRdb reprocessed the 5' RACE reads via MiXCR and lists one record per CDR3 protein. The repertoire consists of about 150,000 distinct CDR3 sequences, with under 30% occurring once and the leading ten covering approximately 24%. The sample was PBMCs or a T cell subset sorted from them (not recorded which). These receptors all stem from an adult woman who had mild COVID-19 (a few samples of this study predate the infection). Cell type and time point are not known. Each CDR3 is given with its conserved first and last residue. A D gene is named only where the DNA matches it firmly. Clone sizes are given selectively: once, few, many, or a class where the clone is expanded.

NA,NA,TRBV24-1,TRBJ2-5,CATSDPARTQYF,TGTGCCACCAGTGATCCCGCCCGGACCCAGTACTTC
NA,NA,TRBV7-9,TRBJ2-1,CASSFQSSSHEQFF,TGTGCCAGCAGCTTTCAGAGCTCCTCCCATGAGCAGTTCTTC
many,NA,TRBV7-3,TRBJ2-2,CASSLRQNTGELFF,TGTGCCAGCAGCCTTCGACAGAACACCGGGGAGCTGTTTTTT
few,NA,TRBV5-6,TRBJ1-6,CASILYSDSSNSPLHF,TGTGCCAGCATCCTATATTCGGACAGTTCTAATTCACCCCTCCACTTT
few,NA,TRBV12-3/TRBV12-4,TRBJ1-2,CASTAKGPLYGYTF,TGTGCCAGCACCGCCAAGGGGCCACTCTATGGCTACACCTTC
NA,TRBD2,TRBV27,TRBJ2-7,CASSFGVAGSYEQYF,TGTGCCAGCAGTTTTGGGGTAGCGGGGTCCTACGAGCAGTACTTC
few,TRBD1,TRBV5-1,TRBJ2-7,CASSWGQGTHEQYF,TGCGCCAGCAGCTGGGGACAGGGTACCCACGAGCAGTACTTC
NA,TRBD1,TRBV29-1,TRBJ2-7,CSVRQGYYEQYF,TGCAGCGTCAGACAGGGTTACTACGAGCAGTACTTC
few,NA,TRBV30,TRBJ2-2,CAWSEYRAGELFF,TGTGCCTGGAGTGAATACAGGGCCGGGGAGCTGTTTTTT
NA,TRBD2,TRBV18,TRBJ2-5,CASSPPRTSGVETQYF,TGTGCCAGCTCACCACCGCGGACTAGCGGCGTCGAGACCCAGTACTTC
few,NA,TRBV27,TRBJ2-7,CASSLSGLALKYEQYF,TGTGCCAGCAGTTTATCTGGGCTAGCCTTGAAATACGAGCAGTACTTC
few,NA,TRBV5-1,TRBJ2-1,CASSLGPSPDTYNEQFF,TGCGCCAGCAGCTTGGGGCCATCCCCTGACACCTACAATGAGCAGTTCTTC
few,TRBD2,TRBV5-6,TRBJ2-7,CASSLARERVYEQYF,TGTGCCAGCAGCTTGGCGCGGGAGAGAGTCTACGAGCAGTACTTC
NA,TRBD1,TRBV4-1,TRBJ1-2,CASSPSPGQERSGYTF,TGCGCCAGCAGCCCGAGCCCGGGACAGGAAAGATCTGGCTACACCTTC
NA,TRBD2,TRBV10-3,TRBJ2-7,CAIRGLAGYEQYF,TGTGCCATCAGGGGACTAGCGGGCTACGAGCAGTACTTC
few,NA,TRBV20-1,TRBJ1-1,CSARMGFGRTEAFF,TGCAGTGCTAGGATGGGGTTCGGGAGAACTGAAGCTTTCTTT
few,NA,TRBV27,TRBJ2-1,CASSGQISGLSDEQFF,TGTGCCAGCAGCGGACAGATTAGCGGCCTAAGCGATGAGCAGTTCTTC
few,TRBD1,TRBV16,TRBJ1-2,CASSQSSQGDYGYTF,TGTGCCAGCAGCCAATCCTCCCAGGGGGACTATGGCTACACCTTC
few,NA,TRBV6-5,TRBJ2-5,CASLPGYQETQYF,TGTGCCAGCTTGCCGGGGTACCAAGAGACCCAGTACTTC
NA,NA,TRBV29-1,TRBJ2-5,CSVGGPQTETQYF,TGCAGCGTTGGGGGGCCCCAAACGGAGACCCAGTACTTC
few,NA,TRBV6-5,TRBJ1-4,CASTRATNEKLFF,TGTGCCAGCACCAGAGCAACTAATGAAAAACTGTTTTTT
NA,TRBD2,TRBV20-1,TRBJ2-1,CSAPDPGLAVYFSYNEQFF,TGCAGTGCTCCTGACCCGGGACTAGCGGTTTACTTCTCCTACAATGAGCAGTTCTTC
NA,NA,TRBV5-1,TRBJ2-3,CASSPGQGTDTQYF,TGCGCCAGCAGCCCCGGCCAGGGCACAGATACGCAGTATTTT
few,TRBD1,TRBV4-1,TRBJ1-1,CASSQGIKRGPTEAFF,TGCGCCAGCAGCCAGGGGATCAAGAGGGGGCCGACTGAAGCTTTCTTT
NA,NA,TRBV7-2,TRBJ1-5,CASSYDPEGQPQHF,TGTGCCAGCAGCTACGACCCTGAGGGTCAGCCCCAGCATTTT
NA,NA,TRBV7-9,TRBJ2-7,CASSLAVLAAEQYF,TGTGCCAGCAGCTTAGCGGTCCTTGCGGCCGAGCAGTACTTC
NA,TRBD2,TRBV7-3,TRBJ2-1,CASSLAGGDGNEQFF,TGTGCCAGCAGCCTAGCGGGGGGAGACGGAAATGAGCAGTTCTTC